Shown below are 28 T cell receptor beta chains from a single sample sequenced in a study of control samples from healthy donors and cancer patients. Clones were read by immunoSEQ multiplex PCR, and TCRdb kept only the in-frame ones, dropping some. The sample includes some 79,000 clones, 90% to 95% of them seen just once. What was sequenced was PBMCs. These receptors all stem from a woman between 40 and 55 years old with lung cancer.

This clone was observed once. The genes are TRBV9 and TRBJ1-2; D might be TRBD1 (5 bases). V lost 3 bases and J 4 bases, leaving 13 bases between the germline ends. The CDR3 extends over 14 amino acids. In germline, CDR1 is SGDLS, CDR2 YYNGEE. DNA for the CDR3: TGTGCCAGCAGCGCGGGAGACGACAGCTATGGCTACACCTTC. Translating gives CASSAGDDSYGYTF.

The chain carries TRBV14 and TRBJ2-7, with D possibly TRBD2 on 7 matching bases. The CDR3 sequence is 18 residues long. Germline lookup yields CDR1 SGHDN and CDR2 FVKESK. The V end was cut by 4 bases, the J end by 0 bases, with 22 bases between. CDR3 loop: CASSPRILLRGGSYEQYF. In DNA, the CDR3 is TGTGCCAGCAGCCCCAGAATACTTCTTAGGGGGGGCTCCTACGAGCAGTACTTC. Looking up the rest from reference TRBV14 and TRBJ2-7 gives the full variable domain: EAGVTQFPSHSVIEKGQTVTLRCDPISGHDNLYWYRRVMGKEIKFLLHFVKESKQDESGMPNNRFLAERTGGTYSTLKVQPAELEDSGVYFCASSPRILLRGGSYEQYFGPGTRLTVT.

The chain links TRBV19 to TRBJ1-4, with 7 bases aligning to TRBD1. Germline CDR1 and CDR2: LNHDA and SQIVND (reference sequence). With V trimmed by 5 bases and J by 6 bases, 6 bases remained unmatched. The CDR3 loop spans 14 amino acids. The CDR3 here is CASSLQGRDEKLFF. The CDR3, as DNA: TGTGCCAGTAGTCTACAGGGGCGGGATGAAAAACTGTTTTTT. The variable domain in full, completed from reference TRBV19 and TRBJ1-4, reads DGGITQSPKYLFRKEGQNVTLSCEQNLNHDAMYWYRQDPGQGLRLIYYSQIVNDFQKGDIAEGYSVSREKKESFPLTVTSAQKNPTAFYLCASSLQGRDEKLFFGSGTQLSVL.

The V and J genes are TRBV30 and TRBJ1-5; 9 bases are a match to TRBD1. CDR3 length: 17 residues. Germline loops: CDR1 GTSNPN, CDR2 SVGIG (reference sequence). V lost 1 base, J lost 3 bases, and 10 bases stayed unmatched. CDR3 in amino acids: CAWSGTHRQGVNQPQHF. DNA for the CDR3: TGTGCCTGGAGTGGGACTCATCGACAGGGGGTCAATCAGCCCCAGCATTTT.

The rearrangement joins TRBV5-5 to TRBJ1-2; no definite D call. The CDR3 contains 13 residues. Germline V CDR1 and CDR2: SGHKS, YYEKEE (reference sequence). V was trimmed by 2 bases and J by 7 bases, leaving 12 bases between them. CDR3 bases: TGTGCCAGCAGCTTTAGTGTGGGCCGTGGCTACACCTTC. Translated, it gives CASSFSVGRGYTF.

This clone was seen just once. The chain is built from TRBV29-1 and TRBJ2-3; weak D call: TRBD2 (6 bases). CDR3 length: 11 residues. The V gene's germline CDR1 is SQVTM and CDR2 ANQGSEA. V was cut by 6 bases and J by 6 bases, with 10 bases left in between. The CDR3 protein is CSVQRGDTQYF. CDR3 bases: TGCAGCGTACAACGGGGGGATACGCAGTATTTT.

CDR3 sequence (DNA): TGTGCCAGCAGAATAGGACAGGTTAATAATTCACCCCTCCACTTT. Translating gives CASRIGQVNNSPLHF. The chain uses TRBV6-5 and TRBJ1-6; 7 bases map to TRBD1. The J segment lost 5 bases and the V segment lost 6 bases, leaving 7 bases of the junction unmatched. This CDR3 spans 15 amino acids. Germline V gene lookup returns CDR1 MNHEY and CDR2 SVGAGI.

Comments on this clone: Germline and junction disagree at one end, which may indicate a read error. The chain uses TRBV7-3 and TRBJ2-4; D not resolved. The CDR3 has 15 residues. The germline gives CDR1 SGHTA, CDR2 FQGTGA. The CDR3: CASSLGYGAENIQYF. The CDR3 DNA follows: TGTGCCAGCAGCTTAGGATACGGAGCCGAAAACATTCAGTACTTC. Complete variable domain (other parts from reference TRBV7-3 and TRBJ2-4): GAGVSQTPSNKVTEKGKYVELRCDPISGHTALYWYRQSLGQGPEFLIYFQGTGAADDSGLPNDRFFAVRPEGSVSTLKIQRTERGDSAVYLCASSLGYGAENIQYFGAGTRLSVL.

DNA for the CDR3: TGTGCCAGCAGTGAACTGGAGTTGGAGACCCAGTACTTC. Translation: CASSELELETQYF. The chain employs TRBV2 and TRBJ2-5, with unresolved D. The CDR3 sequence is 13 residues long. Germline assignment: CDR1 SNHLY and CDR2 FYNNEI. The V gene lost 2 bases and the J gene lost 5 bases, with 9 bases spanning the gap. Full variable domain (rest looked up from reference TRBV2 and TRBJ2-5): EPEVTQTPSHQVTQMGQEVILRCVPISNHLYFYWYRQILGQKVEFLVSFYNNEISEKSEIFDDQFSVERPDGSNFTLKIRSTKLEDSAMYFCASSELELETQYFGPGTRLLVL.

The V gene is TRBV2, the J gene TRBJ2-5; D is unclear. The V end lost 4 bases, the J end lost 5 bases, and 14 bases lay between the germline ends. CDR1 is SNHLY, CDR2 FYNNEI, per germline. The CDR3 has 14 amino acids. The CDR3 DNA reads TGTGCCAGCAGTGGCCCAAGGGTTGGGGAGACCCAGTACTTC. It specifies CASSGPRVGETQYF. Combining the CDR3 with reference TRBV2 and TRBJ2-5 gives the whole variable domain EPEVTQTPSHQVTQMGQEVILRCVPISNHLYFYWYRQILGQKVEFLVSFYNNEISEKSEIFDDQFSVERPDGSNFTLKIRSTKLEDSAMYFCASSGPRVGETQYFGPGTRLLVL.

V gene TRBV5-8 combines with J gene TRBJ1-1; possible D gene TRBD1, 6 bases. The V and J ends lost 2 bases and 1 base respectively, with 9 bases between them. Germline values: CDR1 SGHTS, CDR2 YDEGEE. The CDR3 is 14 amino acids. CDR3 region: CASSLGGENTEAFF. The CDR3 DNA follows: TGTGCCAGCAGCTTAGGGGGGGAGAACACTGAAGCTTTCTTT.

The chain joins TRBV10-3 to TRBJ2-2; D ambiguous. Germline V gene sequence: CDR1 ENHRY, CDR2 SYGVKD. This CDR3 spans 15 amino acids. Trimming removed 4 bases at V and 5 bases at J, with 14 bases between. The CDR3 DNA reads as TGTGCCATCAGTGTAACAGTCTCCCGGACCGGGGAGCTGTTTTTT. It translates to CAISVTVSRTGELFF.

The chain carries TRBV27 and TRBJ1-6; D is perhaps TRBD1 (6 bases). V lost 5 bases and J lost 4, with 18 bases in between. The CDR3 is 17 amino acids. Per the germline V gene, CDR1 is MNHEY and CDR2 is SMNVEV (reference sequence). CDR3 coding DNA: TGTGCCAGCAGTGTAACCGACAGGAGAATATATAATTCACCCCTCCACTTT. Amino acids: CASSVTDRRIYNSPLHF.

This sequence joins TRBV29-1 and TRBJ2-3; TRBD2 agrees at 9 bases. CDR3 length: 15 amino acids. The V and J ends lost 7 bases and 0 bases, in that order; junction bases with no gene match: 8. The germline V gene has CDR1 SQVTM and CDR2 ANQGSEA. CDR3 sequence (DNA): TGCAGCGCCGCAGCGGGGGGCTTTAGCACAGATACGCAGTATTTT. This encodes CSAAAGGFSTDTQYF.

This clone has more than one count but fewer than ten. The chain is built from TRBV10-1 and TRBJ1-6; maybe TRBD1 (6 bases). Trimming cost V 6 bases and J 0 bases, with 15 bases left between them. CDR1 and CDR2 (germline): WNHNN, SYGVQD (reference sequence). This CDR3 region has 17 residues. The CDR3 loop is CASRGGQLSSYNSPLHF. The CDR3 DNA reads TGCGCCAGCAGGGGTGGACAGCTGAGCTCCTATAATTCACCCCTCCACTTT.

The CDR3 protein is CASTPIGGANTEAFF. The CDR3 nucleotides read TGTGCCAGCACCCCGATTGGGGGCGCGAACACTGAAGCTTTCTTT. The gene calls are TRBV11-2 and TRBJ1-1; D is perhaps TRBD1 (6 bases). CDR1 and CDR2 from the germline V gene are SGHAT and FQNNGV. V was cut by 7 bases and J by 1 base, with 16 bases left in between. The CDR3 spans 15 residues.

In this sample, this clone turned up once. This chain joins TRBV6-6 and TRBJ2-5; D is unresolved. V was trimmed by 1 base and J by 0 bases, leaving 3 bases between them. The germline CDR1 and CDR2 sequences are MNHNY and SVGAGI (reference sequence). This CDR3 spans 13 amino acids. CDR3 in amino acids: CASSYLYQETQYF. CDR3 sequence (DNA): TGTGCCAGCAGTTACTTGTACCAAGAGACCCAGTACTTC.

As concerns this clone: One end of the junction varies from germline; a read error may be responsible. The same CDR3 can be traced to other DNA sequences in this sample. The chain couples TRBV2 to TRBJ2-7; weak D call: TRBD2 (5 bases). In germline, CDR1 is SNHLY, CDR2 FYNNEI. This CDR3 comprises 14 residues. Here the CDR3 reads CASVSGISSYEQYF. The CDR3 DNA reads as TGTGCCAGCGTCTCGGGGATCTCGTCCTATGAGCAGTACTTC.

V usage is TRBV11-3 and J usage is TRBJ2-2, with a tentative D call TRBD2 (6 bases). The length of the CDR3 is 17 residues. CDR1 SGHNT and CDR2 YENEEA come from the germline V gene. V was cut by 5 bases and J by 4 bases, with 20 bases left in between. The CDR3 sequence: CASSPSSGRGTTGELFF. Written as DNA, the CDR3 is TGTGCCAGCAGCCCTAGTTCAGGGCGGGGAACCACCGGGGAGCTGTTTTTT.

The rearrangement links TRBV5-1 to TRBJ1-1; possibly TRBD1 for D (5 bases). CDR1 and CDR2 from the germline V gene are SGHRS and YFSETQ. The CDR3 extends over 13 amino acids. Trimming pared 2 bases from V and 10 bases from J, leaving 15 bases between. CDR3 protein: CASSLDIGGRAFF. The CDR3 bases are TGCGCCAGCAGCTTAGACATCGGGGGGAGAGCTTTCTTT.

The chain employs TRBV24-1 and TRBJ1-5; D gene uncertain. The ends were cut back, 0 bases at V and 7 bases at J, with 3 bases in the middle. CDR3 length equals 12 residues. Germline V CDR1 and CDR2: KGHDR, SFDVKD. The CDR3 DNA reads TGTGCCACCAGTGATTTGGGGCAGCCCCAGCATTTT. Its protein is CATSDLGQPQHF.

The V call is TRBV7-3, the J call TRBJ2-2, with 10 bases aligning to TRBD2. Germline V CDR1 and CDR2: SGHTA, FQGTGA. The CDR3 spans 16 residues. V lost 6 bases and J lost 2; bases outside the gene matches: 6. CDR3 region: CASRSSSGGNTGELFF. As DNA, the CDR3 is TGTGCCAGCAGGTCGTCTAGCGGGGGAAACACCGGGGAGCTGTTTTTT.

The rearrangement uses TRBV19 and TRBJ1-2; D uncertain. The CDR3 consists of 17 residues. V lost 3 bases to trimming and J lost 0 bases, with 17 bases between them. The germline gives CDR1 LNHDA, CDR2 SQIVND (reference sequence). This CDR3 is CASSIYSGSGANYGYTF. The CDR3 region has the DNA TGTGCCAGTAGTATCTATTCGGGCTCCGGGGCTAACTATGGCTACACCTTC.

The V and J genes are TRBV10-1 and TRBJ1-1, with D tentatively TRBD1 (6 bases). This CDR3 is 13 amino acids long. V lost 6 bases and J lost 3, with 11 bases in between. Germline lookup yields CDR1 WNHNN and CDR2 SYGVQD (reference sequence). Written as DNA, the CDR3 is TGCGCCAGCAGACAGGGTTGGGACACTGAAGCTTTCTTT. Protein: CASRQGWDTEAFF.

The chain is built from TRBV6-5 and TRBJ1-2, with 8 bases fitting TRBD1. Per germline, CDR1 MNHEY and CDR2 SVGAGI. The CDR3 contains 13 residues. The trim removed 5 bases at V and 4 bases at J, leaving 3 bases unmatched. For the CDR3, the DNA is TGTGCCAGCAGTACGGGGACAGGCTATGGCTACACCTTC. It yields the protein CASSTGTGYGYTF.

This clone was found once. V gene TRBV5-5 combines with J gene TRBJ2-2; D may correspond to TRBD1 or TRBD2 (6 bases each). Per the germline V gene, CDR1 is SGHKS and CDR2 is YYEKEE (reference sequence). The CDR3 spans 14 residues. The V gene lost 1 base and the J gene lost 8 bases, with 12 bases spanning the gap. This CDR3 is CASSLRRGAGELFF. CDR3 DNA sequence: TGTGCCAGCAGCTTGAGGAGGGGGGCTGGGGAGCTGTTTTTT. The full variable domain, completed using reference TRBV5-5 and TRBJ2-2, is DAGVTQSPTHLIKTRGQQVTLRCSPISGHKSVSWYQQVLGQGPQFIFQYYEKEERGRGNFPDRFSARQFPNYSSELNVNALLLGDSALYLCASSLRRGAGELFFGEGSRLTVL.

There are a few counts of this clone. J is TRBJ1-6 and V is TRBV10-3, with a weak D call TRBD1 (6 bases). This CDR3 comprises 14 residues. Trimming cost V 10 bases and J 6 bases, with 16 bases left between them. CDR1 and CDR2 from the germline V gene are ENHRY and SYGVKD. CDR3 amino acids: CATEGGLGNSPLHF. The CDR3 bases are TGTGCCACTGAGGGGGGACTTGGTAATTCACCCCTCCACTTT.

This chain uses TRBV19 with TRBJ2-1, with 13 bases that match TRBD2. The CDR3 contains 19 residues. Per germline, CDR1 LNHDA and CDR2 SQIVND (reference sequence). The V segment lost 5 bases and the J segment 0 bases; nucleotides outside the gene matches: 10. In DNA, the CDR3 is TGTGCCAGTAGTGCCGCTAGGACTAGCGGGGGTCACTCCTACAATGAGCAGTTCTTC. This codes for CASSAARTSGGHSYNEQFF.